Sequencing of this T cell receptor beta chain was carried out in a study of cytomegalovirus exposure and HLA in healthy donors. General study points: In vitro testing confirmed a few CMV-associated chains as specific for CMV antigens.

PCR was performed using 60 Vbeta and 13 Jbeta primers. Profiling relied on immunoSEQ multiplex PCR, and the TCRdb table lists in-frame clones only, not all of them. The sample has 50,000 to 70,000 clones, around 79% seen once. It was healthy bone marrow donors who served as donors. The table lists this clone with a few counts. Its antigen is unknown. The receptor's source is a female donor in good health and CMV-seronegative. The sequenced sample was PBMCs.

Here the CDR3 DNA reads TGTGCCAGCAGCCCTACCTACGAGCAGTACTTC. This encodes CASSPTYEQYF. The chain is built from TRBV7-9 and TRBJ2-7, with D unresolved. The CDR3 consists of 11 residues. In germline, CDR1 is SEHNR, CDR2 FQNEAQ (reference sequence). V dropped 5 bases and J dropped 2 bases, with 4 bases sitting between them.